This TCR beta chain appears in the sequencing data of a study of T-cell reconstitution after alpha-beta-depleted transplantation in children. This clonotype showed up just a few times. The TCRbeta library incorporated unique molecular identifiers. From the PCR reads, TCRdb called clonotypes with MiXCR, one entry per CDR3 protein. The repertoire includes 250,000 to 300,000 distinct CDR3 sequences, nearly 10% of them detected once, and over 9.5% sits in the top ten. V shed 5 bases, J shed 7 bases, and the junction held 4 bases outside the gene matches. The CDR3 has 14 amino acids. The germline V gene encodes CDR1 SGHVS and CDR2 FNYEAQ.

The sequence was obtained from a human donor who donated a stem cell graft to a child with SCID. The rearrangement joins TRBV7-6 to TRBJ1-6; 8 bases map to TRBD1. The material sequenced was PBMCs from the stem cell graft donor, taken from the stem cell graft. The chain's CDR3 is CASSHGQGNSPLHF. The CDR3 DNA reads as TGTGCCAGCAGCCACGGACAGGGAAATTCACCCCTCCACTTT.